This T cell receptor (beta chain) emerged from a study of OX40 agonist ivuxolimab in advanced cancers. The table came from immunoSEQ multiplex PCR; TCRdb's copy has only in-frame clones and leaves some out. The sample lists over 90,000 clones, around 89% occurring once. Autoimmune disease history or systemic immunosuppression barred patients. Germline lookup yields CDR1 SGHAT and CDR2 FQNNGV. V lost 5 bases and J lost 4; bases outside the gene matches: 6. The CDR3 extends over 14 amino acids. The rearrangement links TRBV11-2 to TRBJ1-1; 8 bases align to TRBD1. This clonotype was obtained from an adult with an advanced solid tumor such as melanoma, head and neck, liver or kidney cancer. The sequences come from CD4+ or CD8+ T cells sorted from blood, collected in a trial of the OX40 agonist ivuxolimab. In DNA, the CDR3 is TGTGCCAGCAGCACAGGACAGGGATTCACTGAAGCTTTCTTT. It yields the protein CASSTGQGFTEAFF.